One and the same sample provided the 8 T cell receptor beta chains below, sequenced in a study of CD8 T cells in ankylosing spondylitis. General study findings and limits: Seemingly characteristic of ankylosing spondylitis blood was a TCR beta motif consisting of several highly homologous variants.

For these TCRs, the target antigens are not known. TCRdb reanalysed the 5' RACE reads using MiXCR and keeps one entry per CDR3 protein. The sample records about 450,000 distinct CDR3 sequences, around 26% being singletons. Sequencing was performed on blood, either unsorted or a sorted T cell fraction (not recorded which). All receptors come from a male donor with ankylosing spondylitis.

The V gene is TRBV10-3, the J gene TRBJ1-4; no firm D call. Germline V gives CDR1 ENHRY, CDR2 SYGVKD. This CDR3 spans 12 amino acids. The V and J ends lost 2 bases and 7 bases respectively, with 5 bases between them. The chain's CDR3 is CAISEIGEKLFF. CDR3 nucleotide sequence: TGTGCCATCAGTGAGATTGGTGAAAAACTGTTTTTT.

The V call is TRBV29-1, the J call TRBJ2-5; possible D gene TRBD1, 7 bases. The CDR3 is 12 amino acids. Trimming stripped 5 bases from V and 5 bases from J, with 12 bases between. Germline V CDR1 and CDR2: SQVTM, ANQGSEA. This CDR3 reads CSVLTGRETQYF. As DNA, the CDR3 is TGCAGCGTTCTGACAGGGAGGGAGACCCAGTACTTC.

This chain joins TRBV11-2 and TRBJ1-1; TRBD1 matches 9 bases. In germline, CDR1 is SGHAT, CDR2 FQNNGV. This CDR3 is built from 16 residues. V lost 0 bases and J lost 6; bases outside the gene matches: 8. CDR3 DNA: TGTGCCAGCAGCTTAGATTTAAACAGGGGGCATGCTGAAGCTTTCTTT. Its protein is CASSLDLNRGHAEAFF.

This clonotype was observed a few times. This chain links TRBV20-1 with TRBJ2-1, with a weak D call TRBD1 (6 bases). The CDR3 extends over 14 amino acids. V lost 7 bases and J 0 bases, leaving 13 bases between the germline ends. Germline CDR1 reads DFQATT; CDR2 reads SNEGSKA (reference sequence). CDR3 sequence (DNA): TGCAGTGTCCTCTTAGGGGGCTCCTACAATGAGCAGTTCTTC. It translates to CSVLLGGSYNEQFF.

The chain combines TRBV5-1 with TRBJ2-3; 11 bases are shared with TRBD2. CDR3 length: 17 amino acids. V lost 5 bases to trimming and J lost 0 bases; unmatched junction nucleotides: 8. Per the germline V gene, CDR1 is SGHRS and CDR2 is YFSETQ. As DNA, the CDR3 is TGCGCCAGCAGTCTCGGGACTAGCGGCTTTAGCACAGATACGCAGTATTTT. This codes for CASSLGTSGFSTDTQYF.

This CDR3 reads CASSDRTGARDNEQFF. In nucleotides, the CDR3 is TGTGCCAGCAGTGACCGGACAGGGGCAAGAGACAATGAGCAGTTCTTC. The chain carries TRBV6-1 and TRBJ2-1; 9 bases line up with TRBD1. Germline V gene lookup returns CDR1 MNHNS and CDR2 SASEGT. The CDR3 length is 16 residues. The V and J ends lost 3 bases and 5 bases, in that order; junction bases with no gene match: 8.

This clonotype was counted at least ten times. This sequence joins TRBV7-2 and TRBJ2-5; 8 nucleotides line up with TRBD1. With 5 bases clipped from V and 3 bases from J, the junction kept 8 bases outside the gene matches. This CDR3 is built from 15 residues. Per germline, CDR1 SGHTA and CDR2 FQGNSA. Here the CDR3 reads CASSLMTGDEETQYF. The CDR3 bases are TGTGCCAGCAGCCTAATGACAGGGGATGAAGAGACCCAGTACTTC. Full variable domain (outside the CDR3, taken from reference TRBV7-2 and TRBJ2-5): GAGVSQSPSNKVTEKGKDVELRCDPISGHTALYWYRQSLGQGLEFLIYFQGNSAPDKSGLPSDRFSAERTGGSVSTLTIQRTQQEDSAVYLCASSLMTGDEETQYFGPGTRLLVL.

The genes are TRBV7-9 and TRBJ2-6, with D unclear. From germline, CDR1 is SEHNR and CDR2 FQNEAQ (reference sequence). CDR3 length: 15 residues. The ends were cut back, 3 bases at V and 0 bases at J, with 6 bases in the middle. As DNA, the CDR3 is TGTGCCAGCAGCTTGAGTGGCTCTGGGGCCAACGTCCTGACTTTC. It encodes CASSLSGSGANVLTF. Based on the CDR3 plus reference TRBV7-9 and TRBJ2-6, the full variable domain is DTGVSQNPRHKITKRGQNVTFRCDPISEHNRLYWYRQTLGQGPEFLTYFQNEAQLEKSRLLSDRFSAERPKGSFSTLEIQRTEQGDSAMYLCASSLSGSGANVLTFGAGSRLTVL.